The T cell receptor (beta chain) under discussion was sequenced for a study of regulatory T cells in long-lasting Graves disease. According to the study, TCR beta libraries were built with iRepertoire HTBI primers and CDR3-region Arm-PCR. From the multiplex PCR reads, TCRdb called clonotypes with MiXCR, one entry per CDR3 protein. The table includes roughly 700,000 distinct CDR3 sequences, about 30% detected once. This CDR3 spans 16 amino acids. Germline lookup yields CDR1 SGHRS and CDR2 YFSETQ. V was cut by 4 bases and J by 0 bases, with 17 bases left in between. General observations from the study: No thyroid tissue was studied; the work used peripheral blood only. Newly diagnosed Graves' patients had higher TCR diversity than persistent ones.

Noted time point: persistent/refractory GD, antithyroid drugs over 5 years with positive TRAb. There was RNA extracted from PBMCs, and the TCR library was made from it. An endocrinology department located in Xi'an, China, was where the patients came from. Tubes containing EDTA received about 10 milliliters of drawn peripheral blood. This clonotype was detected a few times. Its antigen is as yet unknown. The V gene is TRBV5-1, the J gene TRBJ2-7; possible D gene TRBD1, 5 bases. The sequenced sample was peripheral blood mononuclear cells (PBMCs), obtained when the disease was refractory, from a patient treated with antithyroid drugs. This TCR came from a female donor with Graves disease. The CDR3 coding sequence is TGCGCCAGCAGCGACCCTTCCAGGGCTTTCTCCTACGAGCAGTACTTC. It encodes CASSDPSRAFSYEQYF.